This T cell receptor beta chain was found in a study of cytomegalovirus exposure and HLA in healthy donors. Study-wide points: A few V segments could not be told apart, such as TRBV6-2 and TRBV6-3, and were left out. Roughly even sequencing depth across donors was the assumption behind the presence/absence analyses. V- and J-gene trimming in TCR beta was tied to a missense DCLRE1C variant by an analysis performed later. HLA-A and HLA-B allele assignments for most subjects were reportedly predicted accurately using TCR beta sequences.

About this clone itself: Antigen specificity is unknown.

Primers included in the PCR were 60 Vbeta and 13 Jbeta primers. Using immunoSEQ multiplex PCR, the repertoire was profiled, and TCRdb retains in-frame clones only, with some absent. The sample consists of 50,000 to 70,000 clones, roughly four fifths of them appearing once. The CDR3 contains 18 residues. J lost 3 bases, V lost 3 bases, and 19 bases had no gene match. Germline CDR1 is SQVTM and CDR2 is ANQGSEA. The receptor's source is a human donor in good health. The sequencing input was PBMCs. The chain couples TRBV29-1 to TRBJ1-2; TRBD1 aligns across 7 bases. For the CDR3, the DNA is TGCAGCGTTGATAGACGGCGGGCAGGGCCCAGGGGGGACTATGGCTACACCTTC. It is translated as CSVDRRRAGPRGDYGYTF.